Listed here is a single T cell receptor beta chain. No antigen is known for it. This table comes from immunoSEQ multiplex PCR, and its TCRdb copy is limited to in-frame clones, with some not included. This sample has 2,500,000 or so clones, with 80% to 95% found just once. The sample belongs to a study of shared clonotypes between healthy human individuals. All donors qualified as healthy HIV-negative adults and had experienced no recent acute infections or vaccinations. Germline CDR1 SGHTA, CDR2 FQGTGA. V lost 2 bases, J lost 2 bases, and 12 bases lay in between. The CDR3 extends over 15 amino acids. The study, taken as a whole, reports: The diversity represented, both genetic and in exposure history, was limited by few donors.

The rearrangement links TRBV7-3 to TRBJ2-5; tentative D call: TRBD2 (6 bases). The TCR comes from a man younger than 35 in good health. Some clones in this sample may be carry-over from other donors' samples. The sample taken for sequencing was naive CD4+ T cells from PBMCs. Noted subset: CD45RA+ positively selected. The CDR3 here is CASSLGSGVQETQYF. The CDR3 DNA is TGTGCCAGCAGCTTAGGGTCGGGGGTTCAAGAGACCCAGTACTTC.